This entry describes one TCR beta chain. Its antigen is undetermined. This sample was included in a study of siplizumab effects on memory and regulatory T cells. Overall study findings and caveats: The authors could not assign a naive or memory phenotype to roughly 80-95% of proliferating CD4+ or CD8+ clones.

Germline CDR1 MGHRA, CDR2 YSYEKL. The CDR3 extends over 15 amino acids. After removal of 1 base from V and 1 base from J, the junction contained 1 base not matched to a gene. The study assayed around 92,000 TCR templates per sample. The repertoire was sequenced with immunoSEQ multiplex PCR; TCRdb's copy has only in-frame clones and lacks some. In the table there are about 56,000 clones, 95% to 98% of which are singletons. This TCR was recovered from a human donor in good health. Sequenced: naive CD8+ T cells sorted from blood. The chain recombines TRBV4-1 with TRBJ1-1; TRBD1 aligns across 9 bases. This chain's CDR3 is CASSQGTGANTEAFF. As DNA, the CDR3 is TGCGCCAGCAGCCAAGGGACAGGGGCGAACACTGAAGCTTTCTTT.